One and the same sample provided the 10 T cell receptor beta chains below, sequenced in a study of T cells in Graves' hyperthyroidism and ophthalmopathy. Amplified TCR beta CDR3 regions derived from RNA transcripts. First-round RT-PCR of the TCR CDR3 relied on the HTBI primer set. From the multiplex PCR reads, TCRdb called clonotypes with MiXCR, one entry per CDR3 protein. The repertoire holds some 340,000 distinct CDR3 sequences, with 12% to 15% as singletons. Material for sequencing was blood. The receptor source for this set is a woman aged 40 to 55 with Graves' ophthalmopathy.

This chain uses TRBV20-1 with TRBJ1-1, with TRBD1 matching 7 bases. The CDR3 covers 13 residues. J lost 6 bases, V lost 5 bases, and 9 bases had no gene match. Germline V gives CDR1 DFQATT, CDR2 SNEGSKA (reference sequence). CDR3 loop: CSAPSVQGAEAFF. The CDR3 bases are TGCAGTGCTCCTAGCGTCCAGGGGGCTGAAGCTTTCTTT.

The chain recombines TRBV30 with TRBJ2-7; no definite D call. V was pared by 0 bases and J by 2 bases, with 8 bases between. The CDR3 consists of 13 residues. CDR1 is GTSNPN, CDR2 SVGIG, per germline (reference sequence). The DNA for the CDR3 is TGTGCCTGGAGTGTCGTACACCCCTACGAGCAGTACTTC. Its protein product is CAWSVVHPYEQYF.

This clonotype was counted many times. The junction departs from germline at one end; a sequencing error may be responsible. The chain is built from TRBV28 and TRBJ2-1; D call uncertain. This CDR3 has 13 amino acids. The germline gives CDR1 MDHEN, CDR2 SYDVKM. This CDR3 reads CTSSTPTYNEQFF. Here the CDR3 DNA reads TGTACCAGCAGTACACCAACCTACAATGAGCAGTTCTTC.

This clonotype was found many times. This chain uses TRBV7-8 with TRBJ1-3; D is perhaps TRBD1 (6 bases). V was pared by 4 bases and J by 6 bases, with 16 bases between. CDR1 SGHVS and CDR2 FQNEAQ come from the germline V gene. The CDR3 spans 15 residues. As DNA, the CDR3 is TGTGCCAGCAGCTGGGGGGCGGGCTCAGAAAACACCATATATTTT. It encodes CASSWGAGSENTIYF.

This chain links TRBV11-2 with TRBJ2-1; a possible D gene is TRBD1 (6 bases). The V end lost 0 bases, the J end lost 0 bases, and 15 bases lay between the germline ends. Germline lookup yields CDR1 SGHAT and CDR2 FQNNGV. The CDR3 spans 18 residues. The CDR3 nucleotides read TGTGCCAGCAGCTTAGAAAGTTTACAGGGTGGCTCCTACAATGAGCAGTTCTTC. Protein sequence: CASSLESLQGGSYNEQFF.

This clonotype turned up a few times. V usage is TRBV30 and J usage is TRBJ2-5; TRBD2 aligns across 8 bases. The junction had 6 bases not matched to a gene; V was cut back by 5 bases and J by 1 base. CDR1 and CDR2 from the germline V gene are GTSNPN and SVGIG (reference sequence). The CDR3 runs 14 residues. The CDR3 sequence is CAWQNSGGQETQYF. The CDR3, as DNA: TGTGCCTGGCAGAACAGCGGGGGCCAAGAGACCCAGTACTTC. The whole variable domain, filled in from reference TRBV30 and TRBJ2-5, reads SQTIHQWPATLVQPVGSPLSLECTVEGTSNPNLYWYRQAAGRGLQLLFYSVGIGQISSEVPQNLSASRPQDRQFILSSKKLLLSDSGFYLCAWQNSGGQETQYFGPGTRLLVL.

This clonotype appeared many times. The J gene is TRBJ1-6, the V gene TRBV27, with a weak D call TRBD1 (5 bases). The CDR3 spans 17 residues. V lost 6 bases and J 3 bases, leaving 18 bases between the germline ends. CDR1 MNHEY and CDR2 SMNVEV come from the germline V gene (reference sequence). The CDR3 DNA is TGTGCCAGCAGCCTGGCGGGGCAGAGTGGCTATAATTCACCCCTCCACTTT. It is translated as CASSLAGQSGYNSPLHF.

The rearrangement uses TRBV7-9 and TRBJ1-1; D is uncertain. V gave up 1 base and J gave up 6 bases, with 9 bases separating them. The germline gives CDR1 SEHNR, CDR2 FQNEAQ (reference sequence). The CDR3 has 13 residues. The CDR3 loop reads CASSLEGISEAFF. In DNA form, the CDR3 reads TGTGCCAGCAGCTTAGAAGGGATATCTGAAGCTTTCTTT.

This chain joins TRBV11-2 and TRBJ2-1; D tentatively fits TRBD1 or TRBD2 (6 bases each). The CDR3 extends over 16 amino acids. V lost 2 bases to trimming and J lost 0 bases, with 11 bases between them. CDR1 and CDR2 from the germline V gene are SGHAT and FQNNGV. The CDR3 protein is CASSLRGVSSYNEQFF. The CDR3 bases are TGTGCCAGCAGCTTAAGGGGGGTGAGCTCCTACAATGAGCAGTTCTTC.

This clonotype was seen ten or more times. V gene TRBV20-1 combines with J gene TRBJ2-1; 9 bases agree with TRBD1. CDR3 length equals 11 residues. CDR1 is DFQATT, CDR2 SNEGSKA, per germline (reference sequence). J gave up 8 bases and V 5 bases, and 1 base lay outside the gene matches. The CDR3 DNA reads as TGCAGTGCTGGGACAGGGTATGAGCAGTTCTTC. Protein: CSAGTGYEQFF.